These 20 T cell receptor beta chains share one sample of origin, sequenced in a study of blood T cell repertoires in COVID-19 (dated by TCRdb to about 2020). Libraries were constructed by the immunoSEQ multiplex PCR assay. Held by TCRdb, this immuneACCESS table contains in-frame sequences only and omits some clones. Under half of the omission traces to an unresolved V gene where checked; the cause of the rest is unknown. This sample has roughly 70,000 clones in its table, and roughly 90% of those were observed once. Together, the top ten hold roughly 1.5% of the sample. The sample was peripheral blood. These receptors came from a man over 45 with acute or convalescent COVID-19.

V usage is TRBV7-9 and J usage is TRBJ2-5; TRBD1 agrees at 11 bases. Germline CDR1 and CDR2: SEHNR and FQNEAQ (reference sequence). J gave up 2 bases and V 5 bases, and 7 bases lay outside the gene matches. CDR3 size: 16 residues. CDR3 nucleotides: TGTGCCAGCAGCCCCACCCGGGACAGGGGGCAAGAGACCCAGTACTTC. It yields the protein CASSPTRDRGQETQYF.

V and J are TRBV7-2 and TRBJ2-7; 8 bases are a match to TRBD1. V was clipped by 4 bases and J by 6 bases; unmatched bases: 11. The CDR3 is 15 amino acids. Germline V lookup: CDR1 SGHTA, CDR2 FQGNSA. CDR3 nucleotides: TGTGCCAGCAGCTGGCGGACAGGGACCTCGGGCGAGCAGTACTTC. This codes for CASSWRTGTSGEQYF.

The chain has TRBV5-4 and TRBJ1-2; 9 bases agree with TRBD1. Germline V gives CDR1 SGHNT, CDR2 YYREEE (reference sequence). There are 14 residues in the CDR3. V dropped 2 bases and J dropped 6; count of bases not matched to a gene: 5. The CDR3 sequence: CASSFWTGVDGYTF. In DNA form, the CDR3 reads TGTGCCAGCAGCTTTTGGACAGGGGTGGATGGCTACACCTTC.

The V call is TRBV19, the J call TRBJ2-7; 11 bases align to TRBD1. CDR1 and CDR2 from the germline V gene are LNHDA and SQIVND (reference sequence). The J segment lost 3 bases and the V segment lost 6 bases, leaving 7 bases of the junction unmatched. CDR3 length: 15 amino acids. CDR3 region: CASSALGQGDYEQYV. As DNA, the CDR3 is TGTGCCAGTAGCGCACTGGGACAGGGGGACTACGAGCAGTACGTC.

The chain carries TRBV6-1 and TRBJ1-5, with D possibly being TRBD1 (6 bases). Germline V gene lookup returns CDR1 MNHNS and CDR2 SASEGT. The CDR3 has 14 amino acids. Trimming shortened V by 7 bases and J by 2 bases, and 12 bases separated the two germline ends. The CDR3 loop is CASMGGGGNQPQHF. CDR3 DNA: TGTGCCAGCATGGGAGGGGGAGGCAATCAGCCCCAGCATTTT.

This chain uses TRBV11-2 with TRBJ1-1; 9 nucleotides align to TRBD1. The germline gives CDR1 SGHAT, CDR2 FQNNGV. V lost 0 bases, J lost 7 bases, and 6 bases stayed unmatched. The CDR3 runs to 15 residues. CDR3 loop: CASSLDHRGRSEAFF. The CDR3 nucleotides read TGTGCCAGCAGCTTAGACCACAGGGGGCGGAGTGAAGCTTTCTTT.

The V gene is TRBV27, the J gene TRBJ1-1; a weak D match, TRBD1 (5 bases). Trimming pared 1 base from V and 1 base from J, leaving 13 bases between. The CDR3 length is 16 residues. Germline V lookup: CDR1 MNHEY, CDR2 SMNVEV (reference sequence). The DNA of the CDR3 is TGTGCCAGCAGTTTATGGGGGGTAAGCCCGAACACTGAAGCTTTCTTT. Amino acid sequence: CASSLWGVSPNTEAFF.

This clone was detected only a few times. The chain has TRBV5-1 and TRBJ1-4, with D possibly TRBD1 on 5 matching bases. This CDR3 is 15 amino acids long. Germline V gives CDR1 SGHRS, CDR2 YFSETQ. Trimming removed 2 bases at V and 0 bases at J, with 8 bases between. The CDR3 sequence is CASSLGHSTNEKLFF. The CDR3 DNA sequence: TGCGCCAGCAGCTTAGGACATTCAACTAATGAAAAACTGTTTTTT.

The chain couples TRBV6-5 to TRBJ1-5, with TRBD1 as a possible D gene (6 bases). In germline, CDR1 is MNHEY, CDR2 SVGAGI. The CDR3 loop spans 15 amino acids. Trimming removed 7 bases from V and 4 bases from J, with 17 bases in between. The CDR3: CASKWGPEVNQPQHF. In nucleotides, the CDR3 is TGTGCCAGCAAGTGGGGGCCGGAGGTTAATCAGCCCCAGCATTTT.

The chain employs TRBV28 and TRBJ2-5, with 8 bases identical to TRBD2. CDR1 and CDR2 from the germline V gene are MDHEN and SYDVKM. The CDR3 runs 14 residues. The V segment lost 3 bases and the J segment 5 bases; nucleotides outside the gene matches: 5. CDR3 sequence (DNA): TGTGCCAGCAGTTTCCTTAGCGGGACGGAGACCCAGTACTTC. This codes for CASSFLSGTETQYF. Using reference TRBV28 and TRBJ2-5 for the parts outside the CDR3, the full variable domain is DVKVTQSSRYLVKRTGEKVFLECVQDMDHENMFWYRQDPGLGLRLIYFSYDVKMKEKGDIPEGYSVSREKKERFSLILESASTNQTSMYLCASSFLSGTETQYFGPGTRLLVL.

This chain connects TRBV19 to TRBJ2-3; 15 bases map to TRBD2. Trimming removed 4 bases from V and 4 bases from J; junction bases left unmatched: 6. The CDR3 loop spans 17 amino acids. Germline loops: CDR1 LNHDA, CDR2 SQIVND (reference sequence). CDR3 sequence: CASSSGTSGRWADTQYF. CDR3 DNA: TGTGCCAGTAGTAGCGGGACTAGCGGGAGGTGGGCAGATACGCAGTATTTT.

J is TRBJ2-3 and V is TRBV15, with D perhaps matching TRBD1 (5 bases). From germline, CDR1 is LNHNV and CDR2 YYDKDF (reference sequence). The CDR3 covers 13 residues. Trimming cost V 3 bases and J 2 bases, with 6 bases left between them. The CDR3 sequence: CATSRGLTDTQYF. CDR3 sequence (DNA): TGTGCCACCAGCAGGGGGCTCACAGATACGCAGTATTTT.

The V and J genes are TRBV28 and TRBJ1-5; TRBD1 agrees at 8 bases. V lost 6 bases, J lost 3 bases, and 7 bases stayed unmatched. This CDR3 has 15 residues. Germline lookup yields CDR1 MDHEN and CDR2 SYDVKM. CDR3 in DNA: TGTGCCAGCAGGACTGAGGGACAGGACAATCAGCCCCAGCATTTT. Residues: CASRTEGQDNQPQHF.

This sequence joins TRBV27 and TRBJ2-5, with TRBD2 identical over 12 bases. This CDR3 is built from 15 residues. Trimming removed 5 bases from V and 5 bases from J; junction bases left unmatched: 6. The germline V gene has CDR1 MNHEY and CDR2 SMNVEV (reference sequence). The CDR3 is CASSPTSGGLETQYF. The CDR3, as DNA: TGTGCCAGCAGTCCTACTAGCGGGGGGTTGGAGACCCAGTACTTC.

The table lists this clone with a count of one. The V gene is TRBV3-1 (or the pseudogene TRBV3-2), the J gene TRBJ2-4; possibly TRBD1 for D (6 bases). There are 19 residues in the CDR3. V lost 4 bases and J 0 bases, leaving 22 bases between the germline ends. CDR1 LGHDT and CDR2 YNNKEL come from the germline V gene (reference sequence). CDR3 loop: CASSLGLSGDPLAKNIQYF. CDR3 DNA sequence: TGTGCCAGCAGCCTCGGACTCTCAGGGGATCCCCTAGCCAAAAACATTCAGTACTTC.

J is TRBJ1-2 and V is TRBV5-1, with 7 bases aligning to TRBD1. Losses at the gene ends were 4 bases for V and 3 bases for J; bases not matched to a gene: 3. The CDR3 spans 13 residues. Germline CDR1 is SGHRS and CDR2 is YFSETQ. The CDR3 region is CASSATGDYGYTF. In DNA form, the CDR3 reads TGCGCCAGCAGCGCCACAGGGGACTATGGCTACACCTTC.

The chain carries TRBV12-5 and TRBJ2-5; 7 bases agree with TRBD1. Germline CDR1 and CDR2: LGHNT and FRNRAP. V dropped 3 bases and J dropped 5; count of bases not matched to a gene: 3. This CDR3 spans 13 amino acids. The CDR3 is CASGLGGLETQYF. As DNA, the CDR3 is TGTGCTAGTGGTTTAGGGGGCCTGGAGACCCAGTACTTC. The whole variable domain, filled in from reference TRBV12-5 and TRBJ2-5, reads DARVTQTPRHKVTEMGQEVTMRCQPILGHNTVFWYRQTMMQGLELLAYFRNRAPLDDSGMPKDRFSAEMPDATLATLKIQPSEPRDSAVYFCASGLGGLETQYFGPGTRLLVL.

CDR3 sequence reads: CASSVVLAGDTQYF. CDR3 sequence (DNA): TGTGCCAGCAGCGTAGTCCTAGCAGGAGATACGCAGTATTTT. V and J are TRBV9 and TRBJ2-3, with D possibly matching TRBD2 (5 bases). CDR3 size: 14 residues. The germline V gene encodes CDR1 SGDLS and CDR2 YYNGEE. V lost 0 bases and J 5 bases, leaving 10 bases between the germline ends.

The V call is TRBV11-2, the J call TRBJ1-6; D not resolved. With 1 base removed from V and 4 bases from J, the gap between germline ends came to 11 bases. The germline gives CDR1 SGHAT, CDR2 FQNNGV. This CDR3 is 16 amino acids long. The CDR3 sequence is CASSLAPRPYNSPLHF. The CDR3 DNA reads as TGTGCCAGCAGCTTAGCCCCTAGGCCGTATAATTCACCCCTCCACTTT.

The chain uses TRBV30 and TRBJ2-3; TRBD2 matches at 10 bases. The CDR3 has 14 amino acids. Germline-derived CDR1 and CDR2 are GTSNPN and SVGIG (reference sequence). V was clipped by 5 bases and J by 2 bases; unmatched bases: 4. The CDR3 DNA sequence: TGTGCCTGGCTTCTAGCGGGAGCCACAGATACGCAGTATTTT. Its translation: CAWLLAGATDTQYF.